This T cell receptor beta chain was profiled in a study of blood T cell repertoires in COVID-19. Worth noting for this clone: Germline is not matched at one junction end, which may reflect a read error.

Germline CDR1 is PRHDT and CDR2 is FYEKMQ (reference sequence). The CDR3 is 16 amino acids. Produced via immunoSEQ multiplex PCR; TCRdb's table is partial and in-frame only. Counted here are 85,000 to 95,000 clones, around 86% occurring once; the ten biggest clones make up 4.5% to 6.5%. The chain couples TRBV13 to TRBJ2-1, with a weak D call TRBD2 (5 bases). The TCR was taken from a man in his sixties with COVID-19, enrolled during active disease. The sequenced sample consisted of peripheral blood. The CDR3 loop reads CAGSLEGAASYNEQFF. CDR3 DNA: TGTGCCGGCAGCTTAGAAGGAGCGGCCTCCTACAATGAGCAGTTCTTC.